The next 20 T cell receptor beta chains were all read from a single sample in a study of blood T cell repertoires in COVID-19. Repertoires were generated with immunoSEQ multiplex PCR, while TCRdb's copy carries only in-frame clones and drops some. The data show about 300,000 clones, roughly 90% seen once. The source material was PBMCs or T cells enriched from blood (not recorded which). All receptors derive from a woman aged 40 to 55 who had recovered from COVID-19.

This chain connects TRBV5-1 to TRBJ2-1, with 11 bases identical to TRBD2. This CDR3 region has 16 residues. J lost 6 bases, V lost 0 bases, and 5 bases had no gene match. Germline values: CDR1 SGHRS, CDR2 YFSETQ. CDR3 protein: CASSLVASGGRNEQFF. The CDR3, as DNA: TGCGCCAGCAGCTTGGTGGCTAGCGGGGGGCGCAATGAGCAGTTCTTC.

The chain combines TRBV7-2 with TRBJ2-7; perhaps TRBD1 as D (6 bases). This CDR3 comprises 13 residues. V was clipped by 5 bases and J by 5 bases, with 13 bases between them. Germline CDR1 SGHTA, CDR2 FQGNSA. CDR3 DNA: TGTGCCAGCAGCGAGACAGGAATTCACGAGCAGTACTTC. This sequence encodes CASSETGIHEQYF.

The V gene is TRBV4-1, the J gene TRBJ2-1; TRBD1 matches 11 bases. V dropped 0 bases and J dropped 6; count of bases not matched to a gene: 4. CDR3 length: 16 amino acids. Germline V gene lookup returns CDR1 MGHRA and CDR2 YSYEKL. The CDR3 DNA sequence: TGCGCCAGCAGCCAAGATAGGGGGACAGGGGGCAATGAGCAGTTCTTC. This translates into CASSQDRGTGGNEQFF.

V usage is TRBV9 and J usage is TRBJ2-2, with a tentative D call TRBD1 (6 bases). In germline, CDR1 is SGDLS, CDR2 YYNGEE. The CDR3 contains 14 residues. V dropped 4 bases and J dropped 7 bases, with 14 bases sitting between them. The CDR3 reads CASSLGHTNGELFF. The CDR3 region has the DNA TGTGCCAGCAGCCTGGGACATACAAACGGGGAGCTGTTTTTT.

The rearrangement uses TRBV2 and TRBJ1-5, with a weak D call TRBD1 (6 bases). Trimming pared 6 bases from V and 0 bases from J, leaving 12 bases between. The CDR3 has 15 residues. Germline V lookup: CDR1 SNHLY, CDR2 FYNNEI. The CDR3 nucleotides are TGTGCCAGCAGAAGGACAGACTATAGCAATCAGCCCCAGCATTTT. It encodes CASRRTDYSNQPQHF.

The V gene is TRBV28, the J gene TRBJ1-2; D perhaps matches TRBD1 (5 bases). V lost 3 bases, J lost 4 bases, and 12 bases lay in between. Germline CDR1 is MDHEN and CDR2 is SYDVKM. This CDR3 comprises 14 residues. The CDR3 region has the DNA TGTGCCAGCAGTTTTCAGGGTTCGCGCTATGGCTACACCTTC. Amino acid sequence: CASSFQGSRYGYTF.

The CDR3: CASSPHGTGELFF. CDR3 in DNA: TGTGCCAGCAGCCCCCACGGCACCGGGGAGCTGTTTTTT. The chain recombines TRBV7-8 with TRBJ2-2; D not certain. The germline V and J ends were trimmed by 5 bases and 4 bases, with 8 bases remaining between them. The CDR3 length is 13 residues. Per germline, CDR1 SGHVS and CDR2 FQNEAQ. The full variable domain, rest sourced from reference TRBV7-8 and TRBJ2-2, is GAGVSQSPRYKVAKRGQDVALRCDPISGHVSLFWYQQALGQGPEFLTYFQNEAQLDKSGLPSDRFFAERPEGSVSTLKIQRTQQEDSAVYLCASSPHGTGELFFGEGSRLTVL.

V usage is TRBV6-5 and J usage is TRBJ2-1; D ambiguous. V dropped 6 bases and J dropped 2 bases, with 11 bases sitting between them. In germline, CDR1 is MNHEY, CDR2 SVGAGI. This CDR3 is built from 14 residues. CDR3 protein: CASSRALTYNEQFF. CDR3 in DNA: TGTGCCAGCAGCCGCGCCTTGACCTACAATGAGCAGTTCTTC.

The chain links TRBV5-1 to TRBJ2-1; perhaps TRBD2 as D (5 bases). V lost 4 bases and J 0 bases, leaving 14 bases between the germline ends. Germline V gene sequence: CDR1 SGHRS, CDR2 YFSETQ. The CDR3 has 16 amino acids. CDR3 sequence reads: CASSNQAGSSYNEQFF. CDR3 sequence (DNA): TGCGCCAGCAGCAACCAAGCTGGGAGCTCCTACAATGAGCAGTTCTTC.

This chain uses TRBV14 with TRBJ1-2, with unresolved D. The CDR3 totals 14 residues. CDR1 is SGHDN, CDR2 FVKESK, per germline. V was cut by 1 base and J by 5 bases, with 11 bases left in between. CDR3 DNA sequence: TGTGCCAGCAGCCAAGGAGTCCTTCGATATGGCTACACCTTC. This translates into CASSQGVLRYGYTF.

The chain employs TRBV11-2 and TRBJ2-7; no clear D. The CDR3 totals 12 residues. Trimming took off 1 base at V and 6 bases at J, with 7 bases between the two ends. Looked up from germline, CDR1 is SGHAT and CDR2 is FQNNGV. CDR3 DNA sequence: TGTGCCAGCAGCTTAGTGTCGGGCGAGCAGTACTTC. Its translation is CASSLVSGEQYF.

This chain joins TRBV5-6 and TRBJ1-2, with 7 bases lining up with TRBD1. This CDR3 contains 14 residues. After removal of 3 bases from V and 2 bases from J, the junction contained 4 bases not matched to a gene. Per the germline V gene, CDR1 is SGHDT and CDR2 is YYEEEE. The CDR3 nucleotides are TGTGCCAGCAGCTATGGGACAGAGAACTATGGCTACACCTTC. Translating it yields CASSYGTENYGYTF.

The V call is TRBV27, the J call TRBJ1-1; tentative D call: TRBD1 (5 bases). The CDR3 sequence is 14 residues long. Germline CDR1 reads MNHEY; CDR2 reads SMNVEV (reference sequence). The germline V and J ends were trimmed by 7 bases and 9 bases, with 21 bases remaining between them. The CDR3 here is CASTRINMGGKAFF. As DNA, the CDR3 is TGTGCCAGCACCAGAATCAACATGGGGGGAAAAGCTTTCTTT.

The rearrangement uses TRBV11-2 and TRBJ2-1, with 7 bases lining up with TRBD2. The V gene end was trimmed by 5 bases and the J gene end by 2 bases; junction bases not matched to a gene: 6. This CDR3 is 15 amino acids long. Per the germline V gene, CDR1 is SGHAT and CDR2 is FQNNGV. CDR3 bases: TGTGCCAGCAGCATGGGCGGGAGTACCTACAATGAGCAGTTCTTC. Protein: CASSMGGSTYNEQFF.

This clone was counted once. This chain uses TRBV11-2 with TRBJ2-5; 9 bases are shared with TRBD2. The junction had 5 bases not matched to a gene; V was cut back by 1 base and J by 5 bases. CDR1 is SGHAT, CDR2 FQNNGV, per germline. This CDR3 has 15 residues. The CDR3 bases are TGTGCCAGCAGCTTAGGCGCGGGAGGGGTGGAGACCCAGTACTTC. This gives the protein CASSLGAGGVETQYF. Full variable domain (remainder filled in from reference TRBV11-2 and TRBJ2-5): EAGVAQSPRYKIIEKRQSVAFWCNPISGHATLYWYQQILGQGPKLLIQFQNNGVVDDSQLPKDRFSAERLKGVDSTLKIQPAKLEDSAVYLCASSLGAGGVETQYFGPGTRLLVL.

In the case of this clone: Other DNA variants within this sample encode the same CDR3. The chain uses TRBV7-2 and TRBJ2-5, with a tentative D call TRBD1 (6 bases). Germline V gene lookup returns CDR1 SGHTA and CDR2 FQGNSA. The CDR3 has 13 amino acids. Trimming took 5 bases from V and 5 from J, leaving 12 bases between them. The CDR3 protein is CASSLGTRETQYF. Here the CDR3 DNA reads TGTGCCAGCAGCCTTGGGACAAGGGAGACCCAGTACTTC.

The chain links TRBV29-1 to TRBJ1-3; TRBD1 agrees at 9 bases. CDR3 size: 14 residues. The trim removed 7 bases at V and 4 bases at J, leaving 8 bases unmatched. Germline-derived CDR1 and CDR2 are SQVTM and ANQGSEA. The CDR3 nucleotides read TGCAGCGCCCGAAAAGGGACAGGGGGAAACACCATATATTTT. It translates to CSARKGTGGNTIYF. Filled out from reference TRBV29-1 and TRBJ1-3, the complete variable domain reads SAVISQKPSRDICQRGTSLTIQCQVDSQVTMMFWYRQQPGQSLTLIATANQGSEATYESGFVIDKFPISRPNLTFSTLTVSNMSPEDSSIYLCSARKGTGGNTIYFGEGSWLTVV.

The chain uses TRBV27 and TRBJ2-1, with 12 bases identical to TRBD2. Germline CDR1 is MNHEY and CDR2 is SMNVEV (reference sequence). The length of the CDR3 is 16 residues. J gave up 4 bases and V 3 bases, and 4 bases lay outside the gene matches. CDR3: CASSFPTSGGYNEQFF. In DNA form, the CDR3 reads TGTGCCAGCAGTTTTCCGACTAGCGGGGGTTACAATGAGCAGTTCTTC.

This rearrangement joins TRBV7-9 to TRBJ2-1; 10 nucleotides line up with TRBD2. The CDR3 length is 16 residues. Germline V gene lookup returns CDR1 SEHNR and CDR2 FQNEAQ (reference sequence). Trimming took 0 bases from V and 7 from J; bases not matched to a gene: 6. The CDR3 region has the DNA TGTGCCAGCAGCTTAGCTCTTAGCGGGAGGATTAATGAGCAGTTCTTC. This sequence encodes CASSLALSGRINEQFF.

This clone was recorded a few times. V usage is TRBV5-5 and J usage is TRBJ1-2; 8 positions match TRBD1. Germline-derived CDR1 and CDR2 are SGHKS and YYEKEE (reference sequence). The CDR3 runs 12 residues. Unmatched junction bases numbered 1, after V lost 4 bases and J lost 5 bases. In DNA, the CDR3 is TGTGCCAGCAGCGGGACAGGTTATGGCTACACCTTC. Protein sequence: CASSGTGYGYTF.